Listed below are T cell receptor beta chains from one sample, sequenced in a study of low-dose radiotherapy and immunotherapy resistance in tumors. TCRdb reanalysed the reads using MiXCR and keeps one entry per CDR3 protein. This table has around 100,000 distinct CDR3 sequences, 20% to 25% appearing once. Source: PBMCs, taken after low-dose radiotherapy plus immunotherapy. The receptors were gathered from a female donor with ovarian cancer. CDR3s include the opening cysteine and the closing phenylalanine or tryptophan. Fields, in order: V gene, J gene, D gene, clone size, CDR3 DNA, CDR3 protein. The D gene is left open where the match is weak. Size tells how often a clone was seen (once, few, many) or the class of an expanded clone, and some rows leave it out.

TRBV20-1	TRBJ2-7	.	.	TGCAGTGCTCAACGGGGAGGGGGTCGATTCTCCTACGAGCAGTACTTC	CSAQRGGGRFSYEQYF
TRBV5-1	TRBJ2-7	TRBD1	many	TGCGCCAGCAGCGTCACCGGGACAGGTCCCTACGAGCAGTACTTC	CASSVTGTGPYEQYF
TRBV5-1	TRBJ2-2	.	many	TGCGCCAGCAGCTTGGCCGAGTACACCGGGGAGCTGTTTTTT	CASSLAEYTGELFF
TRBV4-2	TRBJ1-1	.	many	TGTGCCAGCAGCCAAGTAAGGCAGCCGAACACTGAAGCTTTCTTT	CASSQVRQPNTEAFF
TRBV7-3	TRBJ1-5	TRBD1	many	TGTGCCAGCAGCCTGACGACAGGGCCCAGAAACTCACAGCCCCAGCATTTT	CASSLTTGPRNSQPQHF
TRBV30	TRBJ1-1	.	many	TGTGCCTGGAGTGCATCTGAGGGGGTTGAGGCTTTCTTT	CAWSASEGVEAFF
TRBV6-2/TRBV6-3	TRBJ2-2	.	.	.	CASSYGTGELFFF
TRBV12-3/TRBV12-4	TRBJ1-6	.	many	TGTGCCAGCAGTACCCGAGGCTCTAGAAGGGATTCACCCCTCCACTTT	CASSTRGSRRDSPLHF
TRBV12-3/TRBV12-4	TRBJ2-1	.	many	TGTGCCAGCAGTTTAGGGGTCGGGAGTTCAATGGTGGGATCCTACAATGAGCAGTTCTTC	CASSLGVGSSMVGSYNEQFF
TRBV6-2/TRBV6-3	TRBJ1-6	TRBD1	many	TGTGCCAGCAGTTGGACAGGGGAGAATTCACCCCTCCACTTT	CASSWTGENSPLHF
TRBV7-9	TRBJ2-1	TRBD2	.	TGTGCCAGCAGCTTAGGGGTTGTGACTAGCGGGAGCCACTACAATGAGCAGTTCTTC	CASSLGVVTSGSHYNEQFF
TRBV19	TRBJ1-1	TRBD1	.	TGTGCCAGTAGGGTTGACAGGGGCTCTGAAGCTTTCTTT	CASRVDRGSEAFF
TRBV6-6	TRBJ1-1	.	many	TGTGCCAGCAGTCAGACGGGGGGCCCTGAAGCTTTCTTT	CASSQTGGPEAFF
TRBV5-1	TRBJ1-2	.	many	TGCGCCAGCAGCTCGGGAATAGGGACGTATAACTATGGCTACACCTTC	CASSSGIGTYNYGYTF
TRBV4-3	TRBJ1-5	.	many	TGCGCCAGCAGCCAAGATACGGGTCAGCCCCAGCATTTT	CASSQDTGQPQHF
TRBV28	TRBJ2-2	TRBD1	many	TGTGCCAGCAAGGGGACAGGGACGGACACCGGGGAGCTGTTTTTT	CASKGTGTDTGELFF
TRBV5-1	TRBJ1-2	.	many	TGCGCCAGCAGCTACCTGAACGGACAGAGCTTACAGGGCTACACCTTC	CASSYLNGQSLQGYTF
TRBV6-6	TRBJ2-2	TRBD1	many	TGTGCCAGCAGGCTCCAAGGGACAGGAAAGACCGGGGAGCTGTTTTTT	CASRLQGTGKTGELFF
TRBV12-3/TRBV12-4	TRBJ2-1	TRBD2	.	TGTGCCAGCAGTTTGACTAGCGGGGAGTGGTGGGACAATGAGCAGTTCTTC	CASSLTSGEWWDNEQFF
TRBV4-3	TRBJ1-2	.	many	TGCGCCAGCAGCCCAAGATATGTGATGGGCAGGGTGGCTGGCTACACCTTC	CASSPRYVMGRVAGYTF
TRBV6-2/TRBV6-3	TRBJ1-5	.	many	TGTGCCAGCATAGAAGACGGATCCGATCAGCCCCAGCATTTT	CASIEDGSDQPQHF
TRBV19	TRBJ2-7	.	many	TGTGCCAGTCGCCAGTGGGGAGGCGGCTCCTACGAGCAGTACTTC	CASRQWGGGSYEQYF
TRBV20-1	TRBJ2-7	TRBD2	many	TGCAGCGGACTAGATCCTTCCTACGAGCAGTACTTC	CSGLDPSYEQYF
TRBV28	TRBJ2-7	TRBD1	many	TGTGCCAGCAGTCCCAGGGGGTTTAGCTCCTACGAGCAGTACTTC	CASSPRGFSSYEQYF